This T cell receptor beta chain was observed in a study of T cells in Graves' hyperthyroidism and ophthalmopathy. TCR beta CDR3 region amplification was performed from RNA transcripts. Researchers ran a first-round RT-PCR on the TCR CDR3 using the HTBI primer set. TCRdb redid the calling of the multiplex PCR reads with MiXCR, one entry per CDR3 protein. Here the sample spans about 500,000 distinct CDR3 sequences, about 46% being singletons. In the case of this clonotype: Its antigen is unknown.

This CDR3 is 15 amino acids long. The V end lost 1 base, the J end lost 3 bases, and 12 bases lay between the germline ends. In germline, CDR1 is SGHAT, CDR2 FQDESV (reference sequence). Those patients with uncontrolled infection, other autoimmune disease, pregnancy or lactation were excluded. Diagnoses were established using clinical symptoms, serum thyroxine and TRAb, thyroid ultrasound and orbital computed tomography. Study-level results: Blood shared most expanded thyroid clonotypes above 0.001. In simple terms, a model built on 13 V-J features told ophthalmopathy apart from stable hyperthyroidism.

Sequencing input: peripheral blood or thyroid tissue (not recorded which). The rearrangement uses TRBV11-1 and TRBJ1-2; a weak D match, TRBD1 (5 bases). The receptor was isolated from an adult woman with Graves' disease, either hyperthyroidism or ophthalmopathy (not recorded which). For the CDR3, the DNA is TGTGCCAGCAGCTTAGGCCATGTGGGGGACTATGGCTACACCTTC. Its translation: CASSLGHVGDYGYTF.